This T cell receptor (beta chain) was retrieved from a study of cytomegalovirus exposure and HLA in healthy donors (dated by TCRdb to 2017 to 2019). Describing the broader study: An earlier analysis of around 600 of the donors reported 276 Gb of sequence data and around 110 million unique TCR beta sequences from some 180 million T cells. To predict cytomegalovirus infection status, the study combined high-throughput TCR immunosequencing, statistical association of individual TCRs with disease status, and machine learning. Across under 500 genotyped donors of the cohort, an average of approximately 200,000 unique TCR beta nucleotide sequences per donor were sequenced, and roughly 17% of those sequences were non-productive. Typing coverage differed by locus: A, B, C, DRB1 and DQB1 were typed in about 629-630 donors, DQA1 in 500 to 550, DPA1 in 600 to 610, and DPB1 in 450 to 490. To study patterns of TCR occurrence, a later analysis re-analyzed previously published TCR beta repertoires from more than 550 donors and added high-resolution HLA genotyping. HLA typing included class I and class II loci at four-digit resolution. Of the roughly 400 genotyped donors, 81% were placed in the genetic ancestry cluster associated with self-reported Caucasian donors. The study profiled the T cell repertoires of fewer than 850 subjects by immunosequencing and related them to cytomegalovirus serostatus. The aim of the study was to test whether cataloging public T cell receptors could identify signatures of past pathogen exposure. Donor age, sex, ethnicity and CMV serostatus were compiled alongside the repertoire data. Along with the approximately 600-subject first cohort, a separate validation cohort of over 90 different subjects was used. Every discovery cohort repertoire had been produced on one sequencing platform. An earlier analysis of around 580 of the donors used high-throughput TCR beta sequencing to judge whether each TCR beta V gene segment behaved as functional or pseudogenic. A later genetic analysis took genome-wide SNP genotypes for about 65% of the 666 donors and used that subset as a discovery cohort. About five DR-DQ haplotypes were handled as single units for association and clustering, since linkage in the cohort was strong. An early release that covered 640 HLA-typed donors contained approximately 290 gigabases of sequencing data and 75 million to 100 million unique TCR sequences. In the later analysis, no new phenotypic data were used to find candidate immune exposures; instead, reliance was placed on TCR beta sequences and their occurrence across donors.

The germline V gene encodes CDR1 SGHTA and CDR2 FQGTGA. Trimmed from V: 5 bases; trimmed from J: 6 bases; junction bases lacking a gene match: 14. The CDR3, cysteine through phenylalanine, is 19 amino acids long. The retained sequence is limited to the CDR3, 57 bases, with the frame set at the first base. The cohort consisted of fewer than 700 healthy bone marrow donors. At the time of sampling, all cohort members were nominally healthy, though unrecorded immune exposures were likely present. The donor tested CMV seropositive, placing the donor among the approximately 290 seropositive members of the cohort. Every donor gave a peripheral blood sample, and the peripheral blood mononuclear cells from that sample were used for TCR beta sequencing. Genomic DNA extraction from the blood cell samples was performed with the Qiagen DNeasy Blood Extraction Kit. The sample holds a few counts of this clone. What this receptor recognizes is not known. No per-base quality is available; no much larger clone lies one base away.

Library construction relied on the immunoSEQ multiplex PCR assay. For the multiplex PCR, a mixture combining 60 forward primers for TCR Vbeta segments and 13 reverse primers for TCR Jbeta segments was used. The CDR3 region of rearranged TCR beta genes was amplified from genomic DNA by a multiplex PCR assay. On the Illumina HiSeq System, the amplified TCR beta libraries were sequenced as 87-base-pair reads. Under the source paper's analysis protocol: Across the 600 to 700 repertoires, a later analysis counted some 80 million unique TCR beta chains, some 11 million of which were shared by at least two donors. Raw reads were error-corrected and collapsed into unique sequences with a nearest-neighbor algorithm that merged closely related sequences to remove PCR and sequencing errors. To assign V, D and J gene segments, CDR3 sequences were aligned to IMGT reference sequences. For a sequence to be retained, a match of at least six nucleotides was required to both a V gene segment and a J gene segment. A rearrangement was called productive if the CDR3 had no stop codons and remained in frame with V and J, and every other rearrangement was called non-productive. Following IMGT convention, CDR3 was defined as the stretch from the second conserved V-encoded cysteine up to the conserved J-encoded phenylalanine. Sequences without an unambiguous match to a single V gene segment were excluded from the earlier analysis of over 500 of the donors. In an earlier analysis of 587 of the donors, V segments were called functional above 56.7% productive rearrangements and were called segregating when the between-donor standard deviation exceeded 5%. A statistical classification framework was built to diagnose cytomegalovirus status from the catalog of TCR beta chain sequences. In a later analysis, V and J genes were assigned by comparing TCR nucleotide sequences against IMGT/GENE-DB human TR gene sequences. Using the TCRdist pipeline, a later analysis assigned CDR3 sequences along with most-parsimonious VDJ recombination scenarios. In a later analysis, each TCR beta chain was defined by its CDR3 amino acid sequence together with its V-gene family, and reads without a unique V-gene family were excluded. To address suspected cross-contamination and a sequencing artifact, a later analysis removed over 500 highly shared, low-generation-probability nucleotide sequences. In a later analysis, a clonal expansion index was calculated for each public chain from normalized within-repertoire ranks of inferred template counts. In a later analysis, generation probabilities were computed with a VDJ recombination model fitted to out-of-frame rearrangements, and the resulting probabilities were checked against IGoR. In a later analysis, TCR-TCR, TCR-HLA and TCR-CMV co-occurrence was scored with hypergeometric tests, and a repertoire-size bias correction was applied to TCR pairs. To estimate false discovery rates, a later analysis permuted the HLA or CMV assignments 20 times. In a later analysis, co-occurring TCRs were grouped using DBSCAN, and TCRdist sequence similarity was added for clustering within HLA-allele-positive subsets. Repertoires with fewer than 30,000 or more than 120,000 public chains were left out of co-occurrence clustering, as were five repertoires with anomalous nucleotide sharing. Drawn from immuneACCESS, this table holds only the in-frame rearrangements with V and J called that TCRdb kept. Clones are partly lost; checked studies trace under half to an unresolved V gene and leave the rest unexplained. The D gene and trimming were derived from the DNA, and the V and J assignments and clone size from that table. This sample holds about 120,000 clones; roughly two thirds were observed only once. Jointly, the top ten make up approximately 1.5% of the sample.

Findings and caveats that apply to the study as a whole: HLA typing was unavailable for some donors at each locus, so association tests used only the typed subset. Roughly uniform sequencing depth across donors was assumed in presence/absence analyses, although this assumption may not hold. A later analysis found that HLA-associated TCR beta chains were more clonally expanded and had lower generation probabilities than equally common non-associated chains. Across donors, most TCR sequences were observed very rarely, whereas some public TCRs were present in many individuals. Linkage disequilibrium might explain the correlated functional status among segregating V segments, but an unknown experimental factor could not be excluded. A later analysis associated 15,000 or so TCR beta sequences with specific HLA alleles at a false discovery rate of 0.05. A cluster of highly shared sequence variants was judged likely to represent a technical artifact of the sequencing pipeline. In a later analysis, several top co-occurrence clusters were reported to appear linked to parvovirus B19, influenza, CMV and Epstein-Barr virus. Some IMGT-functional V segments, including TRBV6-2 and TRBV6-3, could not be told apart with the 87-base-pair reads, so those segments were excluded. A total of 164 TCR beta chains were listed by the study as associated with cytomegalovirus. The authors suggested that the approach could potentially be extended to other disease states and immunological phenotypes. A further reported finding was that TCR beta sequences accurately predicted the HLA-A and HLA-B alleles for most subjects in the first cohort. Three of the identified cytomegalovirus-associated TCR beta chains were confirmed in vitro to be specific for cytomegalovirus antigens. Because counts were too low, approximately 18 rarely observed V segments, including chromosome 9 orphons, were excluded from the earlier analysis of some 590 of the donors. An association between a missense DCLRE1C variant and V-gene and J-gene trimming of TCR beta chains was found in a later genetic analysis and replicated in an independent cohort. According to a later analysis, most CMV-associated TCR beta chains appeared to be HLA-restricted, and the HLA associations seemed to be driven largely by CMV exposure. Only TCR beta chains were sequenced in this cohort, and the absence of alpha or paired-chain data limited detectable features. In a later analysis, the rate of TCR association differed among HLA loci, with DRB1 alleles having the most associated TCRs and HLA-C alleles having the fewest. The classifier was reported to diagnose cytomegalovirus status with high specificity and sensitivity in both the original cohort and the validation cohort. When HLA alleles, especially DR and DQ, strongly co-occurred, attributing TCR associations to individual alleles was difficult. Compared with the roughly 720-donor mean, donors in an Asian-associated ancestry cluster had fewer N-insertions in productive TCRs, according to a later genetic analysis. In an earlier analysis of more than 500 of the donors, most TCR beta V segments appeared in productive rearrangements about 87% or about 30% of the time, broadly matching IMGT annotations. CMV serostatus was the only immune exposure information available for the cohort.

Sequenced input: PBMCs. The clonotype originates from a young man in good health and CMV-seropositive. This receptor chain uses TRBV7-3 and TRBJ2-1, with 15 junctional bases fitting TRBD2. The CDR3: CASSATVPGLAGGTNEQFF. At the DNA level, the sequence is TGTGCCAGCAGCGCGACGGTTCCGGGACTAGCGGGAGGAACCAATGAGCAGTTCTTC. The variable domain in full, with residues beyond the CDR3 obtained from the reference TRBV7-3 and TRBJ2-1 genes, is GAGVSQTPSNKVTEKGKYVELRCDPISGHTALYWYRQSLGQGPEFLIYFQGTGAADDSGLPNDRFFAVRPEGSVSTLKIQRTERGDSAVYLCASSATVPGLAGGTNEQFFGPGTRLTVL.